This passage covers 20 T cell receptor beta chains from one sample sequenced in a study of chronic HIV infection and antiretroviral therapy. TCRdb analysed the 5' RACE reads with MiXCR anew, one entry per CDR3 protein. The table lists 40,000 or so distinct CDR3 sequences, around 8.7% of them singletons, with approximately 2.6% in the top ten. The sequenced sample was peripheral blood. The receptors derive from an adult who had HIV and had not received antiretroviral therapy, or was an uninfected healthy control (not recorded which).

This clonotype was seen many times. The V call is TRBV28, the J call TRBJ2-7, with a tentative D call TRBD1 (5 bases). Germline V CDR1 and CDR2: MDHEN, SYDVKM. V was pared by 6 bases and J by 11 bases, with 23 bases between. This CDR3 region has 14 residues. CDR3 protein: CASSPPGTGHGKYF. Here the CDR3 DNA reads TGTGCCAGCAGCCCGCCGGGTACAGGCCATGGAAAGTACTTC.

The chain employs TRBV6-6 and TRBJ2-5, with 8 bases matching TRBD1. Germline V gives CDR1 MNHNY, CDR2 SVGAGI (reference sequence). After removal of 2 bases from V and 4 bases from J, the junction contained 6 bases not matched to a gene. The CDR3 is made up of 15 amino acids. The CDR3 DNA sequence: TGTGCCAGCAGTTACGGACAGGGTAACTTAGAGACCCAGTACTTC. Translating gives CASSYGQGNLETQYF.

This clonotype turned up a few times. The chain has TRBV11-2 and TRBJ1-1, with D perhaps TRBD1 (6 bases). V was clipped by 1 base and J by 2 bases, with 23 bases between them. CDR1 and CDR2 from the germline V gene are SGHAT and FQNNGV. The CDR3 has 19 residues. DNA of the CDR3: TGTGCCAGCAGCTTAGTTAAAGGGCTCAGGGGCGGGGAAAACACTGAAGCTTTCTTT. Translating gives CASSLVKGLRGGENTEAFF.

This clonotype appeared many times. The chain combines TRBV12-3 or TRBV12-4 with TRBJ2-3; TRBD2 agrees at 8 bases. This CDR3 contains 15 residues. V shed 2 bases, J shed 5 bases, and the junction held 6 bases outside the gene matches. The CDR3 DNA follows: TGTGCCAGCAGTTTACGGGGACTAGGAGAAGATACGCAGTATTTT. Its translation is CASSLRGLGEDTQYF.

This clonotype was recorded a few times. The gene calls are TRBV2 and TRBJ2-7; possibly TRBD2 for D (6 bases). Germline V CDR1 and CDR2: SNHLY, FYNNEI. CDR3 length: 13 amino acids. V was cut by 5 bases and J by 4 bases, with 12 bases left in between. CDR3 region: CASSFWGTYEQYF. The CDR3 DNA is TGTGCCAGCAGTTTCTGGGGGACTTACGAGCAGTACTTC.

This clonotype has more than one count but fewer than ten. The chain is built from TRBV29-1 and TRBJ1-1; D is ambiguous. Germline V lookup: CDR1 SQVTM, CDR2 ANQGSEA. The CDR3 runs 15 residues. Between the trimmed V and J ends, which lost 0 bases and 0 bases, there was a span of 11 bases. CDR3 DNA: TGCAGCGTTGAAGATGCGAATGAGATGAACACTGAAGCTTTCTTT. The encoded protein is CSVEDANEMNTEAFF.

Ten or more counts support this clonotype. This chain links TRBV2 with TRBJ2-5; 8 positions agree with TRBD2. The CDR3 runs to 15 residues. The V gene end was trimmed by 6 bases and the J gene end by 5 bases; junction bases not matched to a gene: 11. The germline V gene has CDR1 SNHLY and CDR2 FYNNEI. In nucleotides, the CDR3 is TGTGCCAGCAGCGGCTCCGGACTAGCAGGGGAGACCCAGTACTTC. Protein: CASSGSGLAGETQYF.

This chain links TRBV5-4 with TRBJ2-7; 7 bases fit TRBD1. The length of the CDR3 is 14 residues. The ends lost 3 bases at V and 4 bases at J; junction bases unmatched: 7. Germline V CDR1 and CDR2: SGHNT, YYREEE (reference sequence). The DNA for the CDR3 is TGTGCCAGCAGCTCCCCGGGACAGCCTTACGAGCAGTACTTC. Amino acid sequence: CASSSPGQPYEQYF.

A word on this clonotype: Sequence at one end of the junction differs from germline and may be a read error. J is TRBJ1-1 and V is TRBV11-2; D gene ambiguous. The CDR3 covers 11 residues. Germline V gene lookup returns CDR1 SGHAT and CDR2 FQNNGV. The CDR3 nucleotides are TGTGCCAGCAGCTCTGACACTGAAACTTTCTTT. It translates to CASSSDTETFF. The full variable domain, completed using reference TRBV11-2 and TRBJ1-1, is EAGVAQSPRYKIIEKRQSVAFWCNPISGHATLYWYQQILGQGPKLLIQFQNNGVVDDSQLPKDRFSAERLKGVDSTLKIQPAKLEDSAVYLCASSSDTETFFGQGTRLTVV.

This clonotype has ten or more counts. The chain links TRBV28 to TRBJ2-6; TRBD1 matches 10 bases. Trimming took 3 bases from V and 2 from J; bases not matched to a gene: 4. The CDR3 loop spans 17 amino acids. Germline lookup yields CDR1 MDHEN and CDR2 SYDVKM. CDR3 protein: CASSFYDRGPGANVLTF. The DNA for the CDR3 is TGTGCCAGCAGTTTTTACGACAGGGGGCCTGGGGCCAACGTCCTGACTTTC.

The chain joins TRBV9 to TRBJ1-1, with TRBD1 identical over 11 bases. V trimming: 4 bases; J trimming: 4 bases; junction bases outside the gene matches: 3. Per germline, CDR1 SGDLS and CDR2 YYNGEE. The CDR3 is 14 amino acids. The CDR3 sequence: CASSPGTGGTEAFF. The DNA for the CDR3 is TGTGCCAGCAGCCCCGGGACAGGGGGCACTGAAGCTTTCTTT. The full variable domain, its missing parts supplied by reference TRBV9 and TRBJ1-1, is DSGVTQTPKHLITATGQRVTLRCSPRSGDLSVYWYQQSLDQGLQFLIQYYNGEERAKGNILERFSAQQFPDLHSELNLSSLELGDSALYFCASSPGTGGTEAFFGQGTRLTVV.

This clonotype was detected many times. This chain connects TRBV28 to TRBJ2-7, with 8 bases fitting TRBD1. The CDR3 runs 14 residues. With V trimmed by 5 bases and J by 6 bases, 9 bases remained unmatched. Germline values: CDR1 MDHEN, CDR2 SYDVKM. CDR3 loop: CASSPPQGAGEQYF. The CDR3 DNA reads TGTGCCAGCAGTCCCCCGCAGGGGGCTGGCGAGCAGTACTTC.

In the case of this clonotype: Its ends do not fully match the called genes, so a read error is possible. The V gene is TRBV29-1, the J gene TRBJ1-1, with D possibly TRBD1 on 5 matching bases. Germline CDR1 SQVTM, CDR2 ANQGSEA. The CDR3 loop spans 13 amino acids. CDR3 sequence (DNA): TGCAGCACTGGGGCGGGGATGAACACTGAAACTTTCTTT. Its protein is CSTGAGMNTETFF.

This clonotype was seen at least ten times. The chain is built from TRBV2 and TRBJ1-5, with D tentatively TRBD1 (5 bases). CDR1 and CDR2 from the germline V gene are SNHLY and FYNNEI. CDR3 length: 13 amino acids. Trimming cost V 7 bases and J 6 bases, with 13 bases left between them. The CDR3 DNA reads as TGTGCCAGCACCGACAGTTTTGCTCAGCCCCAGCATTTT. Protein product: CASTDSFAQPQHF.

V gene TRBV30 combines with J gene TRBJ2-4; D gene ambiguous. CDR1 and CDR2 from the germline V gene are GTSNPN and SVGIG (reference sequence). This CDR3 spans 13 amino acids. Trimming removed 4 bases from V and 3 bases from J, with 10 bases in between. CDR3: CAWMNWVKNIQYF. The CDR3 DNA is TGTGCCTGGATGAATTGGGTCAAAAACATTCAGTACTTC.

This clonotype came up many times. J is TRBJ2-7 and V is TRBV27, with D possibly being TRBD2 (6 bases). V was cut by 2 bases and J by 2 bases, with 13 bases left in between. This CDR3 spans 15 amino acids. Germline assignment: CDR1 MNHEY and CDR2 SMNVEV (reference sequence). The CDR3 is CASSLNLGGAYEQYF. The CDR3 DNA reads TGTGCCAGCAGTTTAAACCTGGGAGGCGCCTACGAGCAGTACTTC.

This clonotype showed up just a few times. V gene TRBV10-3 combines with J gene TRBJ1-1; D is ambiguous. Trimming took off 6 bases at V and 0 bases at J, with 11 bases between the two ends. The CDR3 covers 14 residues. The germline V gene has CDR1 ENHRY and CDR2 SYGVKD. The CDR3 nucleotides read TGTGCCATCAGACCAGGCCTCATGAACACTGAAGCTTTCTTT. This codes for CAIRPGLMNTEAFF.

Turning to this clonotype: Given a much more abundant clone one base away, this may be a read error. This chain uses TRBV5-6 with TRBJ2-4; D possibly corresponds to TRBD2 (5 bases). In germline, CDR1 is SGHDT, CDR2 YYEEEE. The CDR3 length is 14 residues. As DNA, the CDR3 is TGTGCCAGCAGCATGGACTGGGAACGGAACATTCGGTACTTC. It encodes CASSMDWERNIRYF.

This clonotype was found many times. The CDR3: CSVETGDPNTEAFF. The CDR3 nucleotides are TGCAGCGTTGAGACAGGGGACCCGAACACTGAAGCTTTCTTT. The chain couples TRBV29-1 to TRBJ1-1; 8 bases align to TRBD1. The CDR3 is 14 residues long. V lost 3 bases, J lost 1 base, and 4 bases stayed unmatched. The germline V gene has CDR1 SQVTM and CDR2 ANQGSEA.

By share, this clonotype counts as medium-sized (0.01 to 0.1%). The rearrangement joins TRBV20-1 to TRBJ2-1; D might be TRBD2 (5 bases). Per the germline V gene, CDR1 is DFQATT and CDR2 is SNEGSKA (reference sequence). The CDR3 runs 13 residues. Trimming stripped 7 bases from V and 3 bases from J, with 13 bases between. CDR3 DNA sequence: TGCAGTGGTAGGGCGGGTAACTACAATGAGCAGTTCTTC. This gives the protein CSGRAGNYNEQFF.